This T cell receptor beta chain appears in the sequencing data of a study of vaccination effects on CD4 cells after COVID-19. This CDR3 spans 14 amino acids. V was shortened by 1 base and J by 5 bases, with 11 bases between the two germline ends. Germline lookup yields CDR1 MDHEN and CDR2 SYDVKM. As for this clone: Its antigen is unknown.

Expansion of antigen-specific CD4+ T cells with viral peptide pools was carried out by the ViraFEST assay before sequencing. Cells that had been cultured for about 10 days were the source of isolated CD4+ T cells. It was between March and December 2020 that the person had a SARS-CoV-2 infection confirmed by PCR. TCRdb's copy holds only in-frame clones and misses some; the assay was immunoSEQ multiplex PCR. The repertoire consists of roughly 17,000 clones, with about 70% occurring once and the leading ten covering around 16%. The receptor was derived from a human donor who had a prior SARS-CoV-2 infection. Sequencing used CD4+ T cells from PBMCs cultured with SARS-CoV-2 spike peptides, obtained before COVID-19 vaccination. The chain employs TRBV28 and TRBJ2-5, with no clear D. CDR3 amino acids: CASSLYITGETQYF. CDR3 bases: TGTGCCAGCAGTTTATATATAACCGGTGAGACCCAGTACTTC.